This T cell receptor (beta chain) was captured by sequencing in a study of blood T cell repertoires in COVID-19. Background on the study: COVID-19 samples from acute and convalescent phases originated in the United States, Italy and Spain.

The CDR3 is 16 amino acids. Germline assignment: CDR1 SGHAT and CDR2 FQNNGV. Trimming removed 5 bases from V and 3 bases from J; junction bases left unmatched: 11. In the authors' workflow: Estimated nucleated cell counts came from reference gene primer amplification. Method: immunoSEQ multiplex PCR; TCRdb's copy keeps in-frame clones and lacks some. V and J calls and clone size are as listed in that table; D and trimming were resolved from the DNA. This table has about 170,000 clones, more than 60% appearing once. Sequencing was performed on peripheral blood. The J gene is TRBJ2-5, the V gene TRBV11-2; TRBD2 agrees at 8 bases. The source is a man in his fifties or sixties with acute or convalescent COVID-19. The CDR3 spells CASSAPGTRSEETQYF. The DNA of the CDR3 is TGTGCCAGCAGCGCGCCCGGGACTAGGTCTGAAGAGACCCAGTACTTC. The whole variable domain, remainder taken from reference TRBV11-2 and TRBJ2-5, is EAGVAQSPRYKIIEKRQSVAFWCNPISGHATLYWYQQILGQGPKLLIQFQNNGVVDDSQLPKDRFSAERLKGVDSTLKIQPAKLEDSAVYLCASSAPGTRSEETQYFGPGTRLLVL.